This T cell receptor beta chain was recorded in a study of T cells in Graves' hyperthyroidism and ophthalmopathy. It was RNA transcripts that yielded the amplified TCR beta CDR3 regions. HTBI primers drove first-round RT-PCR of the TCR CDR3. One entry per CDR3 protein, called by TCRdb with MiXCR from the multiplex PCR reads. The sample lists more than 300,000 distinct CDR3 sequences, around 15% occurring once. CDR3 length: 15 amino acids. V lost 6 bases and J lost 2, with 14 bases in between. The V gene's germline CDR1 is MDHEN and CDR2 SYDVKM. Ophthalmopathy patients showed a Clinical Activity Score of at least 3, NOSPECS grade of at least 4 and duration under 3 months. Researchers barred patients who had uncontrolled infection, other autoimmune disease, pregnancy or lactation. The source of the PBMCs was roughly 10 ml of fresh peripheral blood. The table lists this clonotype with many counts.

The sequenced sample was blood. The J gene is TRBJ1-5, the V gene TRBV28, with a tentative D call TRBD1 (5 bases). This receptor was obtained from a woman aged 25 to 39 with Graves' ophthalmopathy. The CDR3 here is CASSPIGGGNQPQHF. In DNA, the CDR3 is TGTGCCAGCAGCCCAATTGGGGGGGGCAATCAGCCCCAGCATTTT. Full variable domain (rest looked up from reference TRBV28 and TRBJ1-5): DVKVTQSSRYLVKRTGEKVFLECVQDMDHENMFWYRQDPGLGLRLIYFSYDVKMKEKGDIPEGYSVSREKKERFSLILESASTNQTSMYLCASSPIGGGNQPQHFGDGTRLSIL.